The source of this T cell receptor (beta chain) is a study of shared clonotypes between healthy human individuals. Study-wide points: Despite large depth, rarefaction showed incomplete sorted-subset sequencing. In several donors, 4.5% to 5.5% of naive CD4 clonotypes appeared in common.

About this clone itself: What it binds is unknown.

Sequencing was at deep level. The method was immunoSEQ multiplex PCR; TCRdb's version includes in-frame clones alone and lacks a portion of them. In the table there are about 2,100,000 clones, just over 90% of which are singletons. The ends were cut back, 1 base at V and 4 bases at J, with 12 bases in the middle. CDR1 SGHDT and CDR2 YYEEEE come from the germline V gene. The length of the CDR3 is 14 residues. Naive-designated CD8 cells lacked CD45RO, were positively enriched for CCR7, and omitted terminally differentiated effector memory CD45RA+ cells. Adult Caucasians living in Nashville, Tennessee made up all of the donors.

The V gene is TRBV5-6, the J gene TRBJ2-7; a weak D match, TRBD1 (5 bases). The receptor's source is a man in his late teens or twenties in good health. Some clones in this sample may be carry-over from other donors' samples. The specimen was naive CD8+ T cells from PBMCs. Written as DNA, the CDR3 is TGTGCCAGCAGCTTGAGGTCAGGGTCGTACGAGCAGTACTTC. Residues: CASSLRSGSYEQYF.